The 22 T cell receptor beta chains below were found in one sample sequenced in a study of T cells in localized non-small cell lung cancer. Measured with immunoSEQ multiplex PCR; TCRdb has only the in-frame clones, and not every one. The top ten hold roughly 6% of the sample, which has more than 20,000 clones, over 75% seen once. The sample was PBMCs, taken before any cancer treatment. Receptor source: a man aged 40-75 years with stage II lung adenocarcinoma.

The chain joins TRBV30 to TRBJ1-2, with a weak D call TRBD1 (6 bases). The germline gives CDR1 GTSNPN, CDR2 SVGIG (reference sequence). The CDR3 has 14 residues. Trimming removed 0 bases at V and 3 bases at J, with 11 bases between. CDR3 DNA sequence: TGTGCCTGGAGTGTTCGGGGGGCGGACTATGGCTACACCTTC. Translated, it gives CAWSVRGADYGYTF.

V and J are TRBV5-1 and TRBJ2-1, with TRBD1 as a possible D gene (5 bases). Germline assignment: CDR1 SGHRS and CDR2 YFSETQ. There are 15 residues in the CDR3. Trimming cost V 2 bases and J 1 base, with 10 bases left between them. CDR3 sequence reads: CASSLDSGSYNEQFF. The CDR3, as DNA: TGCGCCAGCAGCTTAGACAGTGGGTCCTACAATGAGCAGTTCTTC.

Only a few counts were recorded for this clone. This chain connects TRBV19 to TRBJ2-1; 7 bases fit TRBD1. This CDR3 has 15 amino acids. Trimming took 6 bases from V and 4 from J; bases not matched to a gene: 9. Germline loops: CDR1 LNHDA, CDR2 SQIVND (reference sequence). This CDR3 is CASSPAGTEYNEQFF. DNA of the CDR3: TGTGCCAGTAGCCCTGCCGGGACAGAATACAATGAGCAGTTCTTC.

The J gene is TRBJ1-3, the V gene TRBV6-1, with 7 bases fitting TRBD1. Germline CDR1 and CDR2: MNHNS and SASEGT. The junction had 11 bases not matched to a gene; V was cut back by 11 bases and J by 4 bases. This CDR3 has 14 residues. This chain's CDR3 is CALGEGAGGNTIYF. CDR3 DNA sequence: TGTGCCCTGGGGGAGGGGGCGGGAGGAAACACCATATATTTT.

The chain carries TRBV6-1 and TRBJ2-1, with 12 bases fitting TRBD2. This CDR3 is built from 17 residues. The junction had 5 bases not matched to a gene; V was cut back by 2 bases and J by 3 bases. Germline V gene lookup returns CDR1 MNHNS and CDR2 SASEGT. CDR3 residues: CASSERASGGVYNEQFF. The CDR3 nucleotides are TGTGCCAGCAGTGAAAGAGCTAGCGGGGGGGTCTACAATGAGCAGTTCTTC.

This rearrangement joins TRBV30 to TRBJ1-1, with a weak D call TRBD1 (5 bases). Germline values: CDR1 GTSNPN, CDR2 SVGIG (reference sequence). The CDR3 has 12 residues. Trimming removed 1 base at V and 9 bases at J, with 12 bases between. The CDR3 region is CAWSEQAVKAFF. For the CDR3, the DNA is TGTGCCTGGAGTGAACAGGCCGTAAAAGCTTTCTTT.

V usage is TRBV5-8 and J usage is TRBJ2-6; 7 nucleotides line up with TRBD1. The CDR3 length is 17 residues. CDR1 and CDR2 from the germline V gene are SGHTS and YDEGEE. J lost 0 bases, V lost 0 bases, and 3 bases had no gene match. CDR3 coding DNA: TGTGCCAGCAGCTTGGACCGGGACAGCTCTGGGGCCAACGTCCTGACTTTC. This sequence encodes CASSLDRDSSGANVLTF.

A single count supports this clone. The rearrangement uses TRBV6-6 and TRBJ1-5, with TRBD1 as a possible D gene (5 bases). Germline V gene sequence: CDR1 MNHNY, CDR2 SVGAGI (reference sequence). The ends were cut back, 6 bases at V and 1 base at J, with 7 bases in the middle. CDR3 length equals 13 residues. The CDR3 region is CASSQGSNQPQHF. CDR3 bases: TGTGCCAGCAGCCAGGGAAGCAATCAGCCCCAGCATTTT.

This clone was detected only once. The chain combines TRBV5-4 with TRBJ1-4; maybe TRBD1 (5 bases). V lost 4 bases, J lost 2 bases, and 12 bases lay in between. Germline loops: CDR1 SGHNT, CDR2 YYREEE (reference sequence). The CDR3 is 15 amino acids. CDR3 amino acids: CASSTAGRTNEKLFF. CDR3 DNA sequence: TGTGCCAGCAGCACTGCAGGGCGGACTAATGAAAAACTGTTTTTT.

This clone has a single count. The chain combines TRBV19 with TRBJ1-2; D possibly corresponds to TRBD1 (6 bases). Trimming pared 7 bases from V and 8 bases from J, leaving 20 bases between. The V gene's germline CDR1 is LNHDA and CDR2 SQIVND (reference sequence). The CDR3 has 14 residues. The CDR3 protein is CASNQGLKTGGYTF. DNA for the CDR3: TGTGCCAGTAATCAGGGGCTGAAGACGGGAGGCTACACCTTC.

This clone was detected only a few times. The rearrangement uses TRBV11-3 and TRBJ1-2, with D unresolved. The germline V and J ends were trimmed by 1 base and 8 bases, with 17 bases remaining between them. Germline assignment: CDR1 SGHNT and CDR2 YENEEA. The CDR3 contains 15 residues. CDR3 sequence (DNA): TGTGCCAGCAGCTTAGGAGGAGTTCAGAGAGGGGGCTACACCTTC. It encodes CASSLGGVQRGGYTF.

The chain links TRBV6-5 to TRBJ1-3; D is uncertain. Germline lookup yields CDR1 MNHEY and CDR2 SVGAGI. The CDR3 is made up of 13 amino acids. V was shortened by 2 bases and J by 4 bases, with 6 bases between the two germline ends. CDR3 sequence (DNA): TGTGCCAGCAGTTACGGCGGAGGAAACACCATATATTTT. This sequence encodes CASSYGGGNTIYF.

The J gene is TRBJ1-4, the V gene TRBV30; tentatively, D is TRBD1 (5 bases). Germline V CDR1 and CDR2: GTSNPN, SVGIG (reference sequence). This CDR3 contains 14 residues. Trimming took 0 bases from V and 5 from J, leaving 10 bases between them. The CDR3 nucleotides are TGTGCCTGGAGTGTTGGGGCTTGGAATGAAAAACTGTTTTTT. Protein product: CAWSVGAWNEKLFF.

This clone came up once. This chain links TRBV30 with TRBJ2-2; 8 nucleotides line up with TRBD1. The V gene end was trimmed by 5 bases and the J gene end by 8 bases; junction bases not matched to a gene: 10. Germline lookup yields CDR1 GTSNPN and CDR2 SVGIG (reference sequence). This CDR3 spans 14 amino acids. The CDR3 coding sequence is TGTGCCTGGCGGCGGAACAGGGGGACTGGGGAGCTGTTTTTT. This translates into CAWRRNRGTGELFF.

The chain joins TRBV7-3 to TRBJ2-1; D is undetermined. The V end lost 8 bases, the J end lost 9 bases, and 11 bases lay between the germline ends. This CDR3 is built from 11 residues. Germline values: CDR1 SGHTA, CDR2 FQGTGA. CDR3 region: CASEDSGEQFF. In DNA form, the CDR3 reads TGTGCCAGCGAAGACTCTGGTGAGCAGTTCTTC.

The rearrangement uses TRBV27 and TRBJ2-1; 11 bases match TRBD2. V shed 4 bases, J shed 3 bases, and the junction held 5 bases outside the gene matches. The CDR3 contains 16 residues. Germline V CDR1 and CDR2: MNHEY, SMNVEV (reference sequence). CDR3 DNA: TGTGCCAGCAGTTCTACTAGCGGGAGTGGCTACAATGAGCAGTTCTTC. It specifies CASSSTSGSGYNEQFF.

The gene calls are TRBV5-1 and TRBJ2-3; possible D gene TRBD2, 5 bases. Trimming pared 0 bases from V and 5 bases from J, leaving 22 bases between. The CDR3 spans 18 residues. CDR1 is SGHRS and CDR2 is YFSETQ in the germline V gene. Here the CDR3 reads CASSLGPNKAAAGDTQYF. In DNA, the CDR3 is TGCGCCAGCAGCTTGGGACCCAACAAAGCGGCAGCTGGAGATACGCAGTATTTT.

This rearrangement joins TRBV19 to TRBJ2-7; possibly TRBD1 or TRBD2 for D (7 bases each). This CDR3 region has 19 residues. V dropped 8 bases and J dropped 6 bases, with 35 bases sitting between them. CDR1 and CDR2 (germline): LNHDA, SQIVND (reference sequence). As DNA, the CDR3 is TGTGCCAGTTGGCAGGGGGGACTAAAGACTCGGGCTAAACGGGGCGAGCAGTACTTC. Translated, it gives CASWQGGLKTRAKRGEQYF.

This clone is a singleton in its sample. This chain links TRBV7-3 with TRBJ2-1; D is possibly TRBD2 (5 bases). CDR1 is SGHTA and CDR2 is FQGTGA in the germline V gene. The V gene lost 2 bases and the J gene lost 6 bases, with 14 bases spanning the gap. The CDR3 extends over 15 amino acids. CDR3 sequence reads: CASSLGRSGPNEQFF. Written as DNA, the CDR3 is TGTGCCAGCAGCTTAGGAAGAAGCGGCCCCAATGAGCAGTTCTTC.

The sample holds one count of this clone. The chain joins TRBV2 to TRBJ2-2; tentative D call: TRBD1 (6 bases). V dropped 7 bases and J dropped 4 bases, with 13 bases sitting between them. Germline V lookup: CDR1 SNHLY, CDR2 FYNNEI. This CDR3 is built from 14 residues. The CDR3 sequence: CASKHREATGELFF. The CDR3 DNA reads TGTGCCAGCAAACACAGGGAAGCCACCGGGGAGCTGTTTTTT.

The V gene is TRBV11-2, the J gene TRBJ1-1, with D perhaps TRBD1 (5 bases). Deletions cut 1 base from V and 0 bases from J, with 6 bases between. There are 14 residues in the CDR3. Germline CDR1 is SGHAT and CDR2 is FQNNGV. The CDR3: CASSLGQMNTEAFF. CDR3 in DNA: TGTGCCAGCAGCTTAGGACAGATGAACACTGAAGCTTTCTTT.

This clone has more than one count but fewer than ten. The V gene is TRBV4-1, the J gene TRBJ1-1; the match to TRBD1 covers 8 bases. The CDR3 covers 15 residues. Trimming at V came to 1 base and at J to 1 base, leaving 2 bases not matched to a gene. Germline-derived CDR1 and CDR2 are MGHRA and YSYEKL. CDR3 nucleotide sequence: TGCGCCAGCAGCCAAGGTCAGGGGGCGAACACTGAAGCTTTCTTT. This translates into CASSQGQGANTEAFF.